This entry features one T cell receptor beta chain sequence. This record comes from a study of T cell changes during pregnancy in multiple sclerosis. This table comes from immunoSEQ multiplex PCR, and its TCRdb copy is limited to in-frame clones, with some not included. The repertoire holds about 40,000 clones, with about 95% as singletons. This CDR3 has 17 residues. The trim removed 3 bases at V and 2 bases at J, leaving 8 bases unmatched. The germline CDR1 and CDR2 sequences are LNHDA and SQIVND (reference sequence). The sample in question was peripheral blood, obtained in the third trimester of pregnancy. The gene calls are TRBV19 and TRBJ1-4; TRBD1 agrees at 8 bases. This receptor was identified in a female donor with multiple sclerosis, enrolled in a pregnancy study. The CDR3 DNA reads TGTGCCAGTAGTATGGACAGGGAGGGTATCACTAATGAAAAACTGTTTTTT. Amino acids: CASSMDREGITNEKLFF.